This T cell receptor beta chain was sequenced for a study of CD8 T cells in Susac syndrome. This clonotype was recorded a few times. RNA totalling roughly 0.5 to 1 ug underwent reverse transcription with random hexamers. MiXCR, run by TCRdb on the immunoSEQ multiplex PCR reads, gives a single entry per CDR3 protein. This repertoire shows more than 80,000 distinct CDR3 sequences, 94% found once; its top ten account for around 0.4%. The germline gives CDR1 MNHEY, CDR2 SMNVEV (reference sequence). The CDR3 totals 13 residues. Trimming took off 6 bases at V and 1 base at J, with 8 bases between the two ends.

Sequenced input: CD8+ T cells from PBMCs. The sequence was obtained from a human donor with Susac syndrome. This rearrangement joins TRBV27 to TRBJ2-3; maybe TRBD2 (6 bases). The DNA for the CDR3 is TGTGCCAGCAGCAAGCGGGGCACAGATACGCAGTATTTT. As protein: CASSKRGTDTQYF.